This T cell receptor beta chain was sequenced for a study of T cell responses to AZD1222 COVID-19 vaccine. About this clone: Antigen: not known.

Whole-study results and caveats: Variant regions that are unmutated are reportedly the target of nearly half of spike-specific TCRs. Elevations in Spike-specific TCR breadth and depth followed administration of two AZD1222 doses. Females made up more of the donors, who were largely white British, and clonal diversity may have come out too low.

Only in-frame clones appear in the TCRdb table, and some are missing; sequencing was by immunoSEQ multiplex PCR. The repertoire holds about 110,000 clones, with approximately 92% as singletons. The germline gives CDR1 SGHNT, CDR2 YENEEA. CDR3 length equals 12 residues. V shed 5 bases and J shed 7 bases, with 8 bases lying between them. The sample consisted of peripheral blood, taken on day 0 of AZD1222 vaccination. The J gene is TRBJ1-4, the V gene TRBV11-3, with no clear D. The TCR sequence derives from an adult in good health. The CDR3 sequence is CASSTDREKLFF. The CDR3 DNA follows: TGTGCCAGCAGCACCGACCGTGAAAAACTGTTTTTT. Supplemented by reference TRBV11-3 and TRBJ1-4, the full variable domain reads EAGVVQSPRYKIIEKKQPVAFWCNPISGHNTLYWYLQNLGQGPELLIRYENEEAVDDSQLPKDRFSAERLKGVDSTLKIQPAELGDSAVYLCASSTDREKLFFGSGTQLSVL.